This TCR beta chain originates from a study of radiotherapy plus CTLA-4 blockade in lung cancer. General study findings and limits: Expansion of tumor-derived TCR clones was observed in blood after radiotherapy plus ipilimumab. Reported findings show early blood T cell clone dynamics, with interferon-beta, best predicted response.

Germline lookup yields CDR1 SGHRS and CDR2 YFSETQ. The CDR3 loop spans 15 amino acids. Trimming cost V 4 bases and J 0 bases; bases outside gene matches: 2. Repertoires were generated with immunoSEQ multiplex PCR, while TCRdb's copy carries only in-frame clones and drops some. The table has some 110,000 clones, about 83% seen once; the top ten hold roughly 5%. A single count supports this clone. Its antigen is as yet unknown. The chain recombines TRBV5-1 with TRBJ2-1; 9 positions agree with TRBD2. The sequence was collected from a human donor with non-small cell lung cancer who had a partial response to radiotherapy plus ipilimumab. The source material was peripheral blood, sampled from a patient treated with radiotherapy plus ipilimumab. Here the CDR3 DNA reads TGCGCCAGCAGCCCGACTAGCGGCTCCTACAATGAGCAGTTCTTC. Encoded protein: CASSPTSGSYNEQFF. Full variable domain (rest looked up from reference TRBV5-1 and TRBJ2-1): KAGVTQTPRYLIKTRGQQVTLSCSPISGHRSVSWYQQTPGQGLQFLFEYFSETQRNKGNFPGRFSGRQFSNSRSEMNVSTLELGDSALYLCASSPTSGSYNEQFFGPGTRLTVL.